These 13 T cell receptor beta chains were sequenced from one sample in a study of T cells in Graves' hyperthyroidism and ophthalmopathy. There were TCR beta CDR3 regions amplified from RNA transcripts. HTBI primers drove first-round RT-PCR of the TCR CDR3. TCRdb reprocessed the multiplex PCR reads with MiXCR, giving one entry per CDR3 protein. The top ten clones hold approximately 32% of a sample with some 490,000 distinct CDR3 sequences, around 16% of them seen once. The sample taken for sequencing was blood. The receptors were sampled from a woman aged 30 to 39 with Graves' ophthalmopathy.

This clonotype has a count of ten or more. The DNA of the CDR3 is TGCAGTGCTAGAAAGTTGGAGACCCAGTACTTC. It encodes CSARKLETQYF. The chain is built from TRBV20-1 and TRBJ2-5; unclear D gene. Germline-derived CDR1 and CDR2 are DFQATT and SNEGSKA (reference sequence). This CDR3 region has 11 residues. V was cut by 2 bases and J by 5 bases, with 6 bases left in between.

This clonotype was counted many times. This chain connects TRBV9 to TRBJ2-7; 10 bases are a match to TRBD2. This CDR3 is built from 15 residues. J was trimmed by 3 bases and V by 3 bases; bases with no gene match: 6. Germline lookup yields CDR1 SGDLS and CDR2 YYNGEE. The CDR3 sequence is CASSGPGTSVYEQYF. CDR3 DNA sequence: TGTGCCAGCAGCGGTCCCGGGACTAGCGTCTACGAGCAGTACTTC.

Regarding this clonotype: A much larger clone differs from this one at a single base, so this may be a read error. This sequence joins TRBV28 and TRBJ2-5; 7 positions match TRBD2. Germline V gene lookup returns CDR1 MDHEN and CDR2 SYDVKM. The length of the CDR3 is 13 residues. The CDR3 coding sequence is TGTACCAGCAGGCCCGACGGGAGGGAGACCCAGTACTTC. It encodes CTSRPDGRETQYF.

Ten or more counts support this clonotype. The chain carries TRBV7-2 and TRBJ1-3; D remains ambiguous. This CDR3 region has 16 residues. In germline, CDR1 is SGHTA, CDR2 FQGNSA. Deletions cut 0 bases from V and 4 bases from J, with 13 bases between. CDR3 sequence: CASSLAQSVAGNTIYF. CDR3 sequence (DNA): TGTGCCAGCAGCTTAGCCCAGTCAGTTGCAGGAAACACCATATATTTT.

This clonotype was seen ten or more times. The V gene is TRBV6-2 or TRBV6-3, the J gene TRBJ2-7; D gene ambiguous. Trimming shortened V by 6 bases and J by 3 bases, and 12 bases separated the two germline ends. The CDR3 is 13 residues long. Germline values: CDR1 MNHEY, CDR2 SVGEGT. The DNA for the CDR3 is TGTGCCAGCAGAGCCACGGCTTACTACGAGCAGTACTTC. Amino acids: CASRATAYYEQYF.

This clonotype was recorded many times. The rearrangement joins TRBV20-1 to TRBJ2-7, with a weak D call TRBD2 (7 bases). CDR1 DFQATT and CDR2 SNEGSKA come from the germline V gene (reference sequence). CDR3 length equals 14 residues. This CDR3 is CRAARGAGAGEQYF. The CDR3 region has the DNA TGCAGGGCCGCGAGGGGGGCGGGAGCGGGCGAGCAGTACTTC.

V gene TRBV30 combines with J gene TRBJ1-1, with 7 positions matching TRBD1. This CDR3 is built from 14 residues. After removal of 1 base from V and 3 bases from J, the junction contained 5 bases not matched to a gene. Germline V gives CDR1 GTSNPN, CDR2 SVGIG (reference sequence). The CDR3 region has the DNA TGTGCCTGGAGTGAAAAGGGGGCGGACACTGAAGCTTTCTTT. Its translation: CAWSEKGADTEAFF.

This clonotype has a count of ten or more. The gene calls are TRBV18 and TRBJ2-3, with unresolved D. The CDR3 covers 13 residues. Trimming took 0 bases from V and 4 from J, leaving 5 bases between them. The germline gives CDR1 KGHSH, CDR2 LQKENI. In DNA, the CDR3 is TGTGCCAGCTCACCACCATTAGCAGATACGCAGTATTTT. Amino acids: CASSPPLADTQYF.

The chain combines TRBV7-2 with TRBJ2-7; D is perhaps TRBD1 or TRBD2 (5 bases each). The CDR3 extends over 15 amino acids. The V gene lost 5 bases and the J gene lost 4 bases, with 18 bases spanning the gap. Per the germline V gene, CDR1 is SGHTA and CDR2 is FQGNSA. CDR3: CASSPPGPRGYEQYF. Written as DNA, the CDR3 is TGTGCCAGCAGCCCTCCGGGACCCCGCGGGTACGAGCAGTACTTC.

Ten or more counts support this clonotype. The chain links TRBV5-1 to TRBJ1-3; D is unclear. There are 15 residues in the CDR3. Germline V gene sequence: CDR1 SGHRS, CDR2 YFSETQ. The ends were cut back, 5 bases at V and 1 base at J, with 13 bases in the middle. The CDR3 spells CASSQDDLSGNTIYF. DNA of the CDR3: TGCGCCAGCAGTCAGGACGATCTGTCTGGAAACACCATATATTTT.

At least ten counts were recorded for this clonotype. The CDR3 spells CASISGIPSGANVLTF. The CDR3 DNA reads TGTGCCAGCATCTCAGGCATTCCCTCTGGGGCCAACGTCCTGACTTTC. The chain uses TRBV28 and TRBJ2-6; D is uncertain. Germline assignment: CDR1 MDHEN and CDR2 SYDVKM. This CDR3 region has 16 residues. V lost 7 bases and J 0 bases, leaving 13 bases between the germline ends.

This clonotype was seen only a few times. The CDR3 region has the DNA TGTGCCAGCAGCCAACTGGGGTACGAGCAGTACTTC. Translated, it gives CASSQLGYEQYF. The V call is TRBV14, the J call TRBJ2-7; D gene ambiguous. From germline, CDR1 is SGHDN and CDR2 FVKESK. Trimming stripped 2 bases from V and 4 bases from J, with 6 bases between. The CDR3 spans 12 residues.

Only a few counts were recorded for this clonotype. The chain carries TRBV28 and TRBJ2-5; possibly TRBD1 for D (6 bases). Germline V gives CDR1 MDHEN, CDR2 SYDVKM. Trimming removed 6 bases at V and 5 bases at J, with 16 bases between. The CDR3 extends over 14 amino acids. The CDR3 loop reads CASREGQFRETQYF. DNA for the CDR3: TGTGCCAGCAGAGAAGGACAGTTTCGCGAGACCCAGTACTTC. Drawing the rest from reference TRBV28 and TRBJ2-5, the complete variable domain is DVKVTQSSRYLVKRTGEKVFLECVQDMDHENMFWYRQDPGLGLRLIYFSYDVKMKEKGDIPEGYSVSREKKERFSLILESASTNQTSMYLCASREGQFRETQYFGPGTRLLVL.